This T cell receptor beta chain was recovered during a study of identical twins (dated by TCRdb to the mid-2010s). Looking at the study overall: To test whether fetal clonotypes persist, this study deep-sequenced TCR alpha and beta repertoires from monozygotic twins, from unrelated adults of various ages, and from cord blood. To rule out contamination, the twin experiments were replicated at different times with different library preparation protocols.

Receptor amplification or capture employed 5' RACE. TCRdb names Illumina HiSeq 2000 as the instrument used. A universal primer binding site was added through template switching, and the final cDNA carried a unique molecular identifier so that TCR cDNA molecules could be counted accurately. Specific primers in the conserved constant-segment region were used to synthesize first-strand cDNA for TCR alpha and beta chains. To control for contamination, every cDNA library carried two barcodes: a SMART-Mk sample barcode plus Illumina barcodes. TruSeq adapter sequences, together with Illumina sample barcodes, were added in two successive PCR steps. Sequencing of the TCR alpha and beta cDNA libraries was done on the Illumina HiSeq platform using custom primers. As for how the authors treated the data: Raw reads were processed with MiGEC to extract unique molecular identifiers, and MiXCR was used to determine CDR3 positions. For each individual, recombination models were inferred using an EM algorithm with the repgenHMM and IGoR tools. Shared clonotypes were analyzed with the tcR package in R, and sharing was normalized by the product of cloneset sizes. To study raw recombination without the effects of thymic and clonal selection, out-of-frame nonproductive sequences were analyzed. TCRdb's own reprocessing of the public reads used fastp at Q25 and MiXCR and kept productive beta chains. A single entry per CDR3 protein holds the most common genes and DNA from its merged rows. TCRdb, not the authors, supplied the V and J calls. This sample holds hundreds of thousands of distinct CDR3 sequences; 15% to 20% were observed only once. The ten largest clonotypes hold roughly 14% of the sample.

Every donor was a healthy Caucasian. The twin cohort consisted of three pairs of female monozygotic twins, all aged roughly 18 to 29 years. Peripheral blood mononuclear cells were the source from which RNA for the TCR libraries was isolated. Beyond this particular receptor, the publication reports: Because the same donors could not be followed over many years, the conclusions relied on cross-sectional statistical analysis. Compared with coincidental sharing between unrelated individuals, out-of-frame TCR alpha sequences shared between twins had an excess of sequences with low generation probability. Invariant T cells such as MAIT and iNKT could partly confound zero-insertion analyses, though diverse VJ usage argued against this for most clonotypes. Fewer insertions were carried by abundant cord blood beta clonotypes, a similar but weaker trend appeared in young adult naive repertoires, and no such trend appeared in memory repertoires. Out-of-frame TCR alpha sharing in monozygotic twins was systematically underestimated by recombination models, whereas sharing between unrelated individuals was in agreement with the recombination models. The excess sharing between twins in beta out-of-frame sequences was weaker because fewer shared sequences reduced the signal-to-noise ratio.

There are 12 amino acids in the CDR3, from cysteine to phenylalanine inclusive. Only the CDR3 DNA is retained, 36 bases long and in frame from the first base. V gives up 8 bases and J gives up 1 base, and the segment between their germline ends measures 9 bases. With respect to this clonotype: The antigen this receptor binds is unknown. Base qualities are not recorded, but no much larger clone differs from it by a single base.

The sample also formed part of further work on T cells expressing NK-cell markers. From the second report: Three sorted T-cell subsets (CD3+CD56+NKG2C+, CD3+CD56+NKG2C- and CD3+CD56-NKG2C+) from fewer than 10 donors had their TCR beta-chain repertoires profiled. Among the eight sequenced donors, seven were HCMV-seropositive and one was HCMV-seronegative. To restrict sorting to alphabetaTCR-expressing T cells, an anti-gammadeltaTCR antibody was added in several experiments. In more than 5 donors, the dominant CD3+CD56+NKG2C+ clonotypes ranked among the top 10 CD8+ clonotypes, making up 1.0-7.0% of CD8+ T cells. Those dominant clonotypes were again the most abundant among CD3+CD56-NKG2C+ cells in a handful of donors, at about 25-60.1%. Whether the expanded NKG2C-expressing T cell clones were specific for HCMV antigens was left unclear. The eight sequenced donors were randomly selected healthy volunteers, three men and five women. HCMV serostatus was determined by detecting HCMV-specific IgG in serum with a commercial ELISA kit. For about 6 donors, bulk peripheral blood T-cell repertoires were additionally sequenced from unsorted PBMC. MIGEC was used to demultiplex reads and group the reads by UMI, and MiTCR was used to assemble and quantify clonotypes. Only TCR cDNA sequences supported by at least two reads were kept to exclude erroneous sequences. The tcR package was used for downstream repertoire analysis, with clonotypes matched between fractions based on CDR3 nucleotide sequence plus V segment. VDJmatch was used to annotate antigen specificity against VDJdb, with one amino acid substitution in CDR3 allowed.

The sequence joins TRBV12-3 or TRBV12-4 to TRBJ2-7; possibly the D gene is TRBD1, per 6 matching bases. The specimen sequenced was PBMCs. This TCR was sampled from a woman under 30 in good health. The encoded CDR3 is CASGGDSYEQYF. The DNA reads TGTGCCAGCGGGGGCGATTCCTACGAGCAGTACTTC.